These 21 T cell receptor beta chains were all obtained from the same sample, sequenced in a study of cytomegalovirus exposure and HLA in healthy donors (dated by TCRdb to about 2017). The library was made by the immunoSEQ multiplex PCR assay. A mixture of 60 forward primers for TCR Vbeta segments and 13 reverse primers for TCR Jbeta segments was used in the multiplex PCR. Imported from immuneACCESS, the table was reduced by TCRdb to in-frame sequences with V and J called. These copies leave out some clones; in studies compared against another copy, an unresolved V gene accounts for under half, and the cause of the remainder is not known. The sample records approximately 78,000 clones, around 85% of which are singletons. 2.4% of the sample belongs to the ten largest clones. Sequenced material: PBMCs. The receptors were gathered from a woman in her forties or fifties in good health and CMV-seronegative.

V and J are TRBV7-2 and TRBJ1-2, with 10 bases identical to TRBD1. The CDR3 runs to 16 residues. The germline gives CDR1 SGHTA, CDR2 FQGNSA. The V segment lost 5 bases and the J segment 2 bases; nucleotides outside the gene matches: 8. CDR3 loop: CASSLTGGKTNYGYTF. The CDR3 DNA reads TGTGCCAGCAGCCTGACAGGGGGCAAGACAAACTATGGCTACACCTTC.

This rearrangement joins TRBV7-3 to TRBJ2-3; 9 bases are a match to TRBD2. The J segment lost 1 base and the V segment lost 5 bases, leaving 7 bases of the junction unmatched. In germline, CDR1 is SGHTA, CDR2 FQGTGA. The CDR3 is 16 residues long. The chain's CDR3 is CASSPMAGGGTDTQYF. The CDR3 DNA follows: TGTGCCAGCAGCCCTATGGCGGGGGGGGGCACAGATACGCAGTATTTT.

The chain links TRBV7-2 to TRBJ1-1; tentatively, D is TRBD1 (5 bases). CDR3 length: 15 residues. Looked up from germline, CDR1 is SGHTA and CDR2 is FQGNSA. The V and J ends lost 4 bases and 1 base respectively, with 13 bases between them. CDR3 bases: TGTGCCAGCAGCTCACAGGATTACGGGAACACTGAAGCTTTCTTT. Translation gives CASSSQDYGNTEAFF.

This clone was seen only a few times. This chain links TRBV19 with TRBJ1-1; TRBD1 might be the D (6 bases). The germline CDR1 and CDR2 sequences are LNHDA and SQIVND (reference sequence). The CDR3 has 15 amino acids. Trimming stripped 2 bases from V and 0 bases from J, with 10 bases between. CDR3 bases: TGTGCCAGTAGTATAACGGACAGCATGAACACTGAAGCTTTCTTT. This translates into CASSITDSMNTEAFF.

The chain has TRBV7-9 and TRBJ2-1; 7 bases line up with TRBD2. V was pared by 5 bases and J by 2 bases, with 6 bases of the junction left unmatched. The germline gives CDR1 SEHNR, CDR2 FQNEAQ (reference sequence). This CDR3 is 15 amino acids long. The CDR3 region is CASSPRLAPYNEQFF. CDR3 in DNA: TGTGCCAGCAGCCCCCGACTAGCCCCCTACAATGAGCAGTTCTTC.

The J gene is TRBJ2-7, the V gene TRBV15; 7 bases are shared with TRBD1. Germline assignment: CDR1 LNHNV and CDR2 YYDKDF (reference sequence). The V gene end was trimmed by 3 bases and the J gene end by 0 bases; junction bases not matched to a gene: 8. The CDR3 totals 16 residues. The CDR3 nucleotides are TGTGCCACCAGCAGGCCTTCGGGACAGAGCTCCTACGAGCAGTACGTC. This sequence encodes CATSRPSGQSSYEQYV.

This clone was counted a few times. V is TRBV28 and J is TRBJ2-7, with a possible D match to TRBD1 (6 bases). V lost 2 bases and J lost 4, with 9 bases in between. From germline, CDR1 is MDHEN and CDR2 SYDVKM. The CDR3 covers 13 residues. The CDR3 protein is CASSLNTGYEQYF. Written as DNA, the CDR3 is TGTGCCAGCAGTTTAAACACAGGGTACGAGCAGTACTTC.

This chain's CDR3 is CASSQGGDSLYNSPLHF. The CDR3 DNA sequence: TGCGCCAGCAGCCAAGGAGGCGACAGCCTCTATAATTCACCCCTCCACTTT. V gene TRBV4-3 combines with J gene TRBJ1-6; tentatively, D is TRBD1 (5 bases). The CDR3 runs to 17 residues. With 1 base removed from V and 3 bases from J, the gap between germline ends came to 13 bases. CDR1 and CDR2 from the germline V gene are LGHNA and YSLEER.

This clone was observed a few times. The V call is TRBV4-1, the J call TRBJ1-1; the D gene is possibly TRBD1 (5 bases). The CDR3 consists of 15 residues. Trimming cost V 4 bases and J 0 bases, with 12 bases left between them. Germline V gene sequence: CDR1 MGHRA, CDR2 YSYEKL. The CDR3 region is CASSPQAYLNTEAFF. The CDR3 nucleotides read TGCGCCAGCAGCCCACAGGCGTACCTGAACACTGAAGCTTTCTTT.

The CDR3 sequence: CASSHYQGKNEKLFF. As DNA, the CDR3 is TGCGCCAGCAGCCATTACCAGGGTAAGAATGAAAAACTGTTTTTT. V is TRBV4-1 and J is TRBJ1-4, with D perhaps TRBD1 (5 bases). The CDR3 is 15 amino acids. The V gene's germline CDR1 is MGHRA and CDR2 YSYEKL. V was shortened by 3 bases and J by 5 bases, with 13 bases between the two germline ends.

The chain is built from TRBV4-1 and TRBJ1-5; 7 nucleotides match TRBD1. Trimming took 3 bases from V and 2 from J; bases not matched to a gene: 7. The CDR3 covers 16 residues. The germline V gene has CDR1 MGHRA and CDR2 YSYEKL. The DNA for the CDR3 is TGCGCCAGCAGCCAGGAAGAGGGGGCCGGCAATCAGCCCCAGCATTTT. It encodes CASSQEEGAGNQPQHF.

As DNA, the CDR3 is TGTGCCTGGGCCGCAGGAGGAACTGAAGCTTTCTTT. Its translation is CAWAAGGTEAFF. The V gene is TRBV30, the J gene TRBJ1-1; D uncertain. This CDR3 contains 12 residues. The V and J ends lost 5 bases and 5 bases respectively, with 12 bases between them. CDR1 GTSNPN and CDR2 SVGIG come from the germline V gene (reference sequence).

The genes are TRBV9 and TRBJ1-1, with D possibly being TRBD1 (6 bases). V shed 1 base and J shed 3 bases, with 19 bases lying between them. Germline V gene sequence: CDR1 SGDLS, CDR2 YYNGEE. The CDR3 length is 17 residues. CDR3 in amino acids: CASSVLGQGLRDTEAFF. The CDR3, as DNA: TGTGCCAGCAGCGTATTAGGGCAGGGGCTGCGGGACACTGAAGCTTTCTTT. The variable domain in full, completed from reference TRBV9 and TRBJ1-1, reads DSGVTQTPKHLITATGQRVTLRCSPRSGDLSVYWYQQSLDQGLQFLIQYYNGEERAKGNILERFSAQQFPDLHSELNLSSLELGDSALYFCASSVLGQGLRDTEAFFGQGTRLTVV.

In its sample, this clone was seen a few times. This chain links TRBV4-3 with TRBJ1-6; TRBD1 matches 12 bases. This CDR3 spans 15 amino acids. Looked up from germline, CDR1 is LGHNA and CDR2 is YSLEER. The trim removed 5 bases at V and 15 bases at J, leaving 11 bases unmatched. Written as DNA, the CDR3 is TGCGCCAGCAGCGACGGTCGGGACAGGGGGCCGATCCTCCACTTT. The encoded protein is CASSDGRDRGPILHF.

The V gene is TRBV30, the J gene TRBJ1-2; TRBD1 aligns across 7 bases. V shed 5 bases and J 8 bases; nucleotides not matched to a gene: 11. Germline CDR1 is GTSNPN and CDR2 is SVGIG (reference sequence). The CDR3 length is 13 residues. DNA of the CDR3: TGTGCCTGGCTAAAAGGGACAGCTGGGGGCTACACCTTC. Amino acids: CAWLKGTAGGYTF.

V gene TRBV5-6 combines with J gene TRBJ1-4; D is ambiguous. Germline lookup yields CDR1 SGHDT and CDR2 YYEEEE. The CDR3 covers 13 residues. V shed 1 base and J shed 3 bases, with 4 bases lying between them. The CDR3 region has the DNA TGTGCCAGCAGCTTGCCCTCTAATGAAAAACTGTTTTTT. Amino acids: CASSLPSNEKLFF.

The chain couples TRBV2 to TRBJ1-4, with no clear D. The germline V and J ends were trimmed by 1 base and 14 bases, with 11 bases remaining between them. From germline, CDR1 is SNHLY and CDR2 FYNNEI. This CDR3 has 12 amino acids. CDR3 nucleotides: TGTGCCAGCAGTGAAGGGTCAAAAACTCTGTTTTTT. Residues: CASSEGSKTLFF.

The rearrangement joins TRBV7-6 to TRBJ2-7, with a possible D match to TRBD2 (6 bases). This CDR3 has 18 amino acids. V was shortened by 1 base and J by 2 bases, with 21 bases between the two germline ends. Germline V CDR1 and CDR2: SGHVS, FNYEAQ. The CDR3 is CASSLDKRALASAYEQYF. CDR3 in DNA: TGTGCCAGCAGCTTAGACAAAAGGGCGCTAGCGTCGGCCTACGAGCAGTACTTC.

The V call is TRBV6-6, the J call TRBJ1-5, with no clear D. The CDR3 has 16 residues. CDR1 and CDR2 (germline): MNHNY, SVGAGI (reference sequence). Trimming removed 0 bases from V and 2 bases from J, with 11 bases in between. CDR3 sequence (DNA): TGTGCCAGCAGTTACTCGACGGGGAAAGGCAATCAGCCCCAGCATTTT. This encodes CASSYSTGKGNQPQHF.

This clone was observed a few times. The chain couples TRBV2 to TRBJ2-7; TRBD2 aligns across 14 bases. The CDR3 totals 16 residues. V lost 5 bases to trimming and J lost 0 bases; unmatched junction nucleotides: 3. Per germline, CDR1 SNHLY and CDR2 FYNNEI. For the CDR3, the DNA is TGTGCCAGCAGTCGACTAGCGGGAGGGAGCTCCTACGAGCAGTACTTC. Translating gives CASSRLAGGSSYEQYF. Full variable domain (outside the CDR3, taken from reference TRBV2 and TRBJ2-7): EPEVTQTPSHQVTQMGQEVILRCVPISNHLYFYWYRQILGQKVEFLVSFYNNEISEKSEIFDDQFSVERPDGSNFTLKIRSTKLEDSAMYFCASSRLAGGSSYEQYFGPGTRLTVT.

V is TRBV15 and J is TRBJ2-5; 9 bases map to TRBD2. CDR1 is LNHNV, CDR2 YYDKDF, per germline (reference sequence). The CDR3 is 17 amino acids. After removal of 0 bases from V and 4 bases from J, the junction contained 9 bases not matched to a gene. CDR3 sequence reads: CATSRDLAGRSGETQYF. Written as DNA, the CDR3 is TGTGCCACCAGCAGAGATCTAGCGGGGAGGTCCGGAGAGACCCAGTACTTC.